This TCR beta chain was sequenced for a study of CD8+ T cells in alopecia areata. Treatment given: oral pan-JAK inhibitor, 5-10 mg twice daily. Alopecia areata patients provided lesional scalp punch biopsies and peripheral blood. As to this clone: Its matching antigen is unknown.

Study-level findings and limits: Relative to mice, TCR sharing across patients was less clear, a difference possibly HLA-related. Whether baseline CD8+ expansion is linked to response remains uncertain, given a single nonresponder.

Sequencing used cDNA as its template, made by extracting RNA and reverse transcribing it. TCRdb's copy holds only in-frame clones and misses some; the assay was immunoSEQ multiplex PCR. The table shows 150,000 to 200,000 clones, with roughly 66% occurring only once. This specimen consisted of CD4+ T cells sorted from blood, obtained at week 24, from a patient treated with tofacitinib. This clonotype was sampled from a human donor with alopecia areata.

The CDR3 reads CASSQDLVWGTDTQYF. DNA of the CDR3: TGCGCCAGCAGCCAAGATCTGGTATGGGGCACAGATACGCAGTATTTT. V and J are TRBV4-1 and TRBJ2-3; D gene uncertain. The CDR3 covers 16 residues. Per the germline V gene, CDR1 is MGHRA and CDR2 is YSYEKL. The V end lost 0 bases, the J end lost 1 base, and 11 bases lay between the germline ends.